One and the same sample provided the 18 T cell receptor beta chains below, sequenced in a study of cytomegalovirus exposure and HLA in healthy donors. Primers: 60 Vbeta forward and 13 Jbeta reverse. TCRdb's copy holds only in-frame clones and misses some; the assay was immunoSEQ multiplex PCR. The sample consists of 50,000 or so clones, around 70% of them appearing once. The sequenced material came from PBMCs. Every receptor here comes from a woman in her forties or fifties in good health and CMV-seronegative.

This clone was seen a handful of times. V and J are TRBV6-1 and TRBJ2-5; D gene uncertain. The V end was cut by 6 bases, the J end by 0 bases, with 11 bases between. CDR3 size: 14 residues. Germline V CDR1 and CDR2: MNHNS, SASEGT. In nucleotides, the CDR3 is TGTGCCAGCAGGACACGAGAGTACCAAGAGACCCAGTACTTC. Translation gives CASRTREYQETQYF.

This chain uses TRBV18 with TRBJ2-5, with 7 nucleotides matching TRBD1. Germline V gene sequence: CDR1 KGHSH, CDR2 LQKENI. The CDR3 extends over 19 amino acids. The ends lost 4 bases at V and 2 bases at J; junction bases unmatched: 19. The CDR3 loop is CASSRPKDYTGEKQETQYF. The CDR3 DNA reads as TGTGCCAGCTCACGACCCAAAGATTATACAGGGGAAAAACAAGAGACCCAGTACTTC.

Only one count was recorded for this clone. The gene calls are TRBV28 and TRBJ2-1, with TRBD1 as a possible D gene (6 bases). The CDR3 contains 12 residues. Germline loops: CDR1 MDHEN, CDR2 SYDVKM. V lost 3 bases to trimming and J lost 10 bases, with 10 bases between them. CDR3 in amino acids: CASSFGGPEQFF. The CDR3 nucleotides read TGTGCCAGCAGTTTTGGGGGCCCCGAGCAGTTCTTC.

This chain joins TRBV7-9 and TRBJ1-1; D not resolved. V lost 5 bases to trimming and J lost 6 bases, with 16 bases between them. Germline CDR1 is SEHNR and CDR2 is FQNEAQ (reference sequence). The CDR3 loop spans 14 amino acids. CDR3 in DNA: TGTGCCAGCAGCCCCTCGGGTGGGTGGGCTGAAGCTTTCTTT. Translating gives CASSPSGGWAEAFF.

J is TRBJ1-6 and V is TRBV7-2; D perhaps matches TRBD1 (6 bases). Germline assignment: CDR1 SGHTA and CDR2 FQGNSA. This CDR3 comprises 14 residues. V lost 1 base and J 10 bases, leaving 11 bases between the germline ends. The CDR3 reads CASSLGQAISPLHF. The DNA for the CDR3 is TGTGCCAGCAGCTTAGGACAGGCGATCTCACCCCTCCACTTT.

This clone was counted only a few times. The rearrangement links TRBV28 to TRBJ2-5, with 7 bases fitting TRBD2. The DNA end favors TRBJ2-7, so the J call may be wrong. CDR3 length: 14 amino acids. Germline assignment: CDR1 MDHEN and CDR2 SYDVKM. As DNA, the CDR3 is TGTGCCAGCAGTTTCGGGGGGACCAGGAACGAGCAGTACTTC. This encodes CASSFGGTRNEQYF.

This clone was counted between two and nine times. CDR3 sequence reads: CASSQDWGQAYEQYF. The CDR3 region has the DNA TGCGCCAGCAGCCAAGATTGGGGACAGGCGTACGAGCAGTACTTC. This chain links TRBV4-3 with TRBJ2-7; TRBD1 aligns across 8 bases. Germline values: CDR1 LGHNA, CDR2 YSLEER. V shed 0 bases, J shed 4 bases, and the junction held 5 bases outside the gene matches. The CDR3 consists of 15 residues.

V gene TRBV6-5 combines with J gene TRBJ2-3; maybe TRBD1 (6 bases). The CDR3 length is 14 residues. CDR1 and CDR2 (germline): MNHEY, SVGAGI. Trimming took off 5 bases at V and 6 bases at J, with 15 bases between the two ends. CDR3 residues: CASSPWAQGDTQYF. The CDR3, as DNA: TGTGCCAGCAGTCCGTGGGCCCAGGGGGATACGCAGTATTTT.

This clone was seen a single time. The chain couples TRBV28 to TRBJ1-1; weak D call: TRBD1 (6 bases). The CDR3 consists of 13 residues. The germline V gene encodes CDR1 MDHEN and CDR2 SYDVKM. V was shortened by 5 bases and J by 2 bases, with 9 bases between the two germline ends. DNA for the CDR3: TGTGCCAGCAGTGGACAGCCTAACACTGAAGCTTTCTTT. Encoded protein: CASSGQPNTEAFF. The full variable domain, rest sourced from reference TRBV28 and TRBJ1-1, is DVKVTQSSRYLVKRTGEKVFLECVQDMDHENMFWYRQDPGLGLRLIYFSYDVKMKEKGDIPEGYSVSREKKERFSLILESASTNQTSMYLCASSGQPNTEAFFGQGTRLTVV.

CDR3 DNA sequence: TGCGCCAGCAGACCACCGGGACAGGCGCGCTCTGGGGCCAACGTCCTGACTTTC. Encoded protein: CASRPPGQARSGANVLTF. This chain joins TRBV5-1 and TRBJ2-6, with 8 bases aligning to TRBD1. The CDR3 is made up of 18 amino acids. With V trimmed by 5 bases and J by 0 bases, 10 bases remained unmatched. Germline CDR1 and CDR2: SGHRS and YFSETQ.

This chain uses TRBV7-9 with TRBJ1-2; no firm D call. From germline, CDR1 is SEHNR and CDR2 FQNEAQ (reference sequence). V shed 1 base and J shed 7 bases, with 10 bases lying between them. There are 13 residues in the CDR3. The CDR3 sequence: CASSLGGEGGYTF. CDR3 DNA: TGTGCCAGCAGCTTAGGGGGTGAGGGTGGCTACACCTTC.

The genes are TRBV10-2 and TRBJ2-7; tentative D call: TRBD2 (5 bases). V dropped 8 bases and J dropped 1 base, with 15 bases sitting between them. The germline gives CDR1 WSHSY, CDR2 SAAADI. This CDR3 spans 14 amino acids. CDR3 residues: CASSRGAESYEQYF. The CDR3, as DNA: TGCGCCAGCTCACGAGGAGCGGAGTCCTACGAGCAGTACTTC.

This clone was found once. The V call is TRBV5-4, the J call TRBJ2-1, with D perhaps matching TRBD2 (6 bases). Germline CDR1 and CDR2: SGHNT and YYREEE (reference sequence). Trimming stripped 4 bases from V and 8 bases from J, with 13 bases between. The CDR3 contains 13 residues. The CDR3 protein is CASSPRLDDEQFF. For the CDR3, the DNA is TGTGCCAGCAGCCCTAGACTAGACGATGAGCAGTTCTTC.

The sample holds one count of this clone. V is TRBV6-6 and J is TRBJ2-7; TRBD2 matches 7 bases. CDR3 length: 14 amino acids. Germline V lookup: CDR1 MNHNY, CDR2 SVGAGI (reference sequence). With V trimmed by 6 bases and J by 1 base, 6 bases remained unmatched. CDR3 protein: CASRWEGYSYEQYF. In DNA form, the CDR3 reads TGTGCCAGCAGGTGGGAGGGTTATTCCTACGAGCAGTACTTC.

The gene calls are TRBV28 and TRBJ2-1, with 7 bases fitting TRBD2. CDR3 length: 15 amino acids. Germline values: CDR1 MDHEN, CDR2 SYDVKM. Trimming took 5 bases from V and 7 from J; bases not matched to a gene: 11. CDR3 sequence: CASSLPGASGNEQFF. The DNA for the CDR3 is TGTGCCAGCAGTCTCCCCGGGGCTAGCGGTAATGAGCAGTTCTTC.

The chain is built from TRBV6-5 and TRBJ2-7; 7 positions agree with TRBD1. Germline CDR1 reads MNHEY; CDR2 reads SVGAGI. The CDR3 extends over 15 amino acids. The junction had 15 bases not matched to a gene; V was cut back by 6 bases and J by 7 bases. Here the CDR3 reads CASSPGQDHLREQYF. As DNA, the CDR3 is TGTGCCAGCAGCCCAGGACAGGACCACCTACGAGAGCAGTACTTC.

The chain carries TRBV6-1 and TRBJ2-7; D unresolved. The germline V and J ends were trimmed by 3 bases and 10 bases, with 7 bases remaining between them. The CDR3 is made up of 10 amino acids. Per germline, CDR1 MNHNS and CDR2 SASEGT. CDR3 sequence: CASSDLDQYF. The DNA for the CDR3 is TGTGCCAGCAGTGACTTAGATCAGTACTTC.

V gene TRBV27 combines with J gene TRBJ1-4; D uncertain. Germline loops: CDR1 MNHEY, CDR2 SMNVEV (reference sequence). Trimming removed 4 bases at V and 8 bases at J, with 11 bases between. This CDR3 is built from 13 residues. CDR3: CASSSEGEEKLFF. In DNA, the CDR3 is TGTGCCAGCAGTTCGGAGGGAGAAGAAAAACTGTTTTTT.